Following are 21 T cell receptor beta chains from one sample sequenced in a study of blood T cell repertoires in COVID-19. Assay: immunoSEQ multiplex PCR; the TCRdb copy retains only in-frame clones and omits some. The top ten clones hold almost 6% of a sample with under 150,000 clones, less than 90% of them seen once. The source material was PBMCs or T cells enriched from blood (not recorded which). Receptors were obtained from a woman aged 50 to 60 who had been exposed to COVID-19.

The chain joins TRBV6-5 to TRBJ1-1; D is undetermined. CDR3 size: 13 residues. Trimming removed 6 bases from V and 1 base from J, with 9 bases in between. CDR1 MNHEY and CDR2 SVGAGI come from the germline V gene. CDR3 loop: CASSRISNTEAFF. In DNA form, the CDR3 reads TGTGCCAGCAGCAGAATATCGAACACTGAAGCTTTCTTT.

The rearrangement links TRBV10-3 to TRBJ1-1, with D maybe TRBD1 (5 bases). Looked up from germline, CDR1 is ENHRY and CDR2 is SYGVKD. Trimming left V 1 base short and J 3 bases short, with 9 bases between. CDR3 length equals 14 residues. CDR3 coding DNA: TGTGCCATCAGTGAGTTGGGGGGGTACACTGAAGCTTTCTTT. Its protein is CAISELGGYTEAFF.

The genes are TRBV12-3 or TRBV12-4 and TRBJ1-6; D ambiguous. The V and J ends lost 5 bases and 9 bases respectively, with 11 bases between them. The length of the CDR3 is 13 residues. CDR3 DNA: TGTGCCAGCAGTGACATTTTGGGTTCACCCCTCCACTTT. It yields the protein CASSDILGSPLHF.

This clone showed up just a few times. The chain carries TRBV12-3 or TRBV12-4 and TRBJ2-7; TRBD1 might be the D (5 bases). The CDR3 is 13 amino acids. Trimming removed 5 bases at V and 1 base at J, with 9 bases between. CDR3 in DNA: TGTGCCAGCAGTCCCCAGGGATCCTACGAGCAGTACTTC. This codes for CASSPQGSYEQYF.

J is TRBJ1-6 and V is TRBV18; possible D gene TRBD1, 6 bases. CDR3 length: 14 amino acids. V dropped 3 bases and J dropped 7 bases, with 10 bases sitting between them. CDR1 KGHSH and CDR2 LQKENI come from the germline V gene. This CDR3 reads CASSPKGVNSPLHF. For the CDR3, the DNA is TGTGCCAGCTCACCCAAGGGGGTGAATTCACCCCTCCACTTT.

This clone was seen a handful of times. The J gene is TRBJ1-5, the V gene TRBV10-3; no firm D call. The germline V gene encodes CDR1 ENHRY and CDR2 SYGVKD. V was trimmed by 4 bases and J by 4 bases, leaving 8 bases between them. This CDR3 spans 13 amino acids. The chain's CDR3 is CAISVAGNQPQHF. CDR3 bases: TGTGCCATCAGTGTGGCAGGAAATCAGCCCCAGCATTTT.

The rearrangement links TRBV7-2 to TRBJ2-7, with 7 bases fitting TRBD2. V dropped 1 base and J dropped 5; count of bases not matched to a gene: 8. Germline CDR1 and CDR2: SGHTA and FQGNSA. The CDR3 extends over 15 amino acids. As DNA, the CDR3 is TGTGCCAGCAGCTTAGGGTGGGAGGGGCGCCACGAGCAGTACTTC. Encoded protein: CASSLGWEGRHEQYF.

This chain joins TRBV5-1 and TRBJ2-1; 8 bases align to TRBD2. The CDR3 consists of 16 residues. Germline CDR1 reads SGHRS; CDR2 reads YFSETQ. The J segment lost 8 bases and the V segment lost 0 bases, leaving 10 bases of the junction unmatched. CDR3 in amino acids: CASSLASSGRADEQFF. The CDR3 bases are TGCGCCAGCAGCTTGGCTTCCAGCGGGAGAGCCGATGAGCAGTTCTTC.

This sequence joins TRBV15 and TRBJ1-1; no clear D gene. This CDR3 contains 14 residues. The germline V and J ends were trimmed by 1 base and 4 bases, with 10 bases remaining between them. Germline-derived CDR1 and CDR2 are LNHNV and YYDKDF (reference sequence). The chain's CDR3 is CATSRGGVGTEAFF. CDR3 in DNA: TGTGCCACCAGCAGAGGCGGGGTCGGCACTGAAGCTTTCTTT. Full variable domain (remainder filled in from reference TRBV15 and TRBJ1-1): DAMVIQNPRYQVTQFGKPVTLSCSQTLNHNVMYWYQQKSSQAPKLLFHYYDKDFNNEADTPDNFQSRRPNTSFCFLDIRSPGLGDTAMYLCATSRGGVGTEAFFGQGTRLTVV.

The CDR3 DNA reads as TGTGCCAGCAGTTTGAAGGGGGCTAACTATGGCTACACCTTC. Translation gives CASSLKGANYGYTF. The chain recombines TRBV27 with TRBJ1-2; a possible D gene is TRBD1 (6 bases). The germline V gene has CDR1 MNHEY and CDR2 SMNVEV (reference sequence). The CDR3 runs to 14 residues. V was clipped by 3 bases and J by 0 bases, with 8 bases between them.

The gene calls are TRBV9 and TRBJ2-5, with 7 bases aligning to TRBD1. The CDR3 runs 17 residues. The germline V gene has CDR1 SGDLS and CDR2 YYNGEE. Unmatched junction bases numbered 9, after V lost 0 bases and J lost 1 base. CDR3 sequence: CASSVGSGWDSQETQYF. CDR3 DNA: TGTGCCAGCAGCGTAGGGTCCGGGTGGGACAGCCAAGAGACCCAGTACTTC.

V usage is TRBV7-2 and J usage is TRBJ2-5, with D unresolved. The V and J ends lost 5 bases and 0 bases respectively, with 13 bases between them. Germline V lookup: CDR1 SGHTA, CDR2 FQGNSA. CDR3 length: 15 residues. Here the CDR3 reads CASSPRWSNQETQYF. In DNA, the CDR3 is TGTGCCAGCAGCCCCAGATGGTCCAACCAAGAGACCCAGTACTTC. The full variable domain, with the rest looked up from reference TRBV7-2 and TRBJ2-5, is GAGVSQSPSNKVTEKGKDVELRCDPISGHTALYWYRQSLGQGLEFLIYFQGNSAPDKSGLPSDRFSAERTGGSVSTLTIQRTQQEDSAVYLCASSPRWSNQETQYFGPGTRLLVL.

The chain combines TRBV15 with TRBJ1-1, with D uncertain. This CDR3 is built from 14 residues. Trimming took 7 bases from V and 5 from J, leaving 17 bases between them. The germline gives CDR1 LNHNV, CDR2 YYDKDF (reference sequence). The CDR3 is CATKRNRQETEAFF. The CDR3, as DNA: TGTGCCACCAAAAGGAACCGACAAGAAACTGAAGCTTTCTTT.

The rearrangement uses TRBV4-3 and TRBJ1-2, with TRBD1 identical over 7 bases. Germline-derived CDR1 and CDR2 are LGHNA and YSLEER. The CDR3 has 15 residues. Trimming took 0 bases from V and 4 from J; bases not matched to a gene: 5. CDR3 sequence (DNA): TGCGCCAGCAGCCAAGATAAGACAGGGATCTATGGCTACACCTTC. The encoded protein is CASSQDKTGIYGYTF.

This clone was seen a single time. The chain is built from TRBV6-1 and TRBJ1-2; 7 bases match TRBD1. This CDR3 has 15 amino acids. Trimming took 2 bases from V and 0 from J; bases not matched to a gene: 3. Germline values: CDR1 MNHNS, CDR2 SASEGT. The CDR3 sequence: CASSERDRTNYGYTF. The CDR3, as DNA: TGTGCCAGCAGTGAACGGGACAGAACTAACTATGGCTACACCTTC.

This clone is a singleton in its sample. CDR3 sequence (DNA): TGTGCCAGCAGCTTGTTACCCCAGGCGGGAACTGGGGCCAACGTCCTGACTTTC. As protein: CASSLLPQAGTGANVLTF. J is TRBJ2-6 and V is TRBV5-5; TRBD2 is a possible D gene (6 bases). This CDR3 comprises 18 residues. Germline CDR1 is SGHKS and CDR2 is YYEKEE (reference sequence). V lost 1 base and J lost 2, with 16 bases in between. Combining the CDR3 with reference TRBV5-5 and TRBJ2-6 gives the whole variable domain DAGVTQSPTHLIKTRGQQVTLRCSPISGHKSVSWYQQVLGQGPQFIFQYYEKEERGRGNFPDRFSARQFPNYSSELNVNALLLGDSALYLCASSLLPQAGTGANVLTFGAGSRLTVL.

Here the CDR3 reads CASSQELGSAYEQYF. CDR3 DNA: TGCGCCAGCAGCCAAGAACTAGGCAGCGCCTACGAGCAGTACTTC. The rearrangement links TRBV4-1 to TRBJ2-7, with D possibly being TRBD2 (5 bases). CDR1 is MGHRA and CDR2 is YSYEKL in the germline V gene. Trimming shortened V by 0 bases and J by 2 bases, and 11 bases separated the two germline ends. The CDR3 totals 15 residues.

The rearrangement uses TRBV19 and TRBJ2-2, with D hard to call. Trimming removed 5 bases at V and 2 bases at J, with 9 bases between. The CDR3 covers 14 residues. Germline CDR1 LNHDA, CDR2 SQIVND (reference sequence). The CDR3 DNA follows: TGTGCCAGTAGTGCACACCCCAACACCGGGGAGCTGTTTTTT. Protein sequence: CASSAHPNTGELFF.

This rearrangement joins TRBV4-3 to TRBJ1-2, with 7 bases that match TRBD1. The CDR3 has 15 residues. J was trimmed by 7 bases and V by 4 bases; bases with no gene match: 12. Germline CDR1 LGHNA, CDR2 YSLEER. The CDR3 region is CASSPRTGTTLGYTF. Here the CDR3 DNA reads TGCGCCAGCAGCCCAAGGACAGGAACCACACTTGGCTACACCTTC.

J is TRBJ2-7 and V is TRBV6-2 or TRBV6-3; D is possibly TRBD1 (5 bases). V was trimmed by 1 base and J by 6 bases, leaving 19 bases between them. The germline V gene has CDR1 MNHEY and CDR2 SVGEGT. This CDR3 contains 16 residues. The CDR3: CASSYWSGAGQGEQYF. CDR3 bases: TGTGCCAGCAGTTACTGGTCGGGCGCAGGGCAGGGCGAGCAGTACTTC.

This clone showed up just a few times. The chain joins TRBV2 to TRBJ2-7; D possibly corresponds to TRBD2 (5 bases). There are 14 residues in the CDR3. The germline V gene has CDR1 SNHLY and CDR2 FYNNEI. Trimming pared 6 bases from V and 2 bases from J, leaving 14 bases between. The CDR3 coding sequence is TGTGCCAGCAGCTCCTCCCTCGGGGCCTACGAGCAGTACTTC. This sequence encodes CASSSSLGAYEQYF.